This T cell receptor (beta chain) was retrieved from a study of blood T cell repertoires in COVID-19. Study at large: Samples of COVID-19 (acute and convalescent) were obtained from the United States, Italy and Spain. PBMCs, B-cell-depleted T cells, or T cells provided the cDNA or gDNA that made up the material.

There are 15 residues in the CDR3. Trimming at V came to 5 bases and at J to 6 bases, leaving 7 bases not matched to a gene. Per the germline V gene, CDR1 is MNHEY and CDR2 is SVGAGI. The method was immunoSEQ multiplex PCR; TCRdb's version includes in-frame clones alone and lacks a portion of them. There are 180,000 or so clones in the sample; about 70% occur only once, and around 7.9% lies in the top ten. The sequence came from a woman aged 50 to 60 with active or convalescent COVID-19. The sequenced sample consisted of peripheral blood. J is TRBJ2-1 and V is TRBV6-5; 10 bases align to TRBD2. The CDR3 sequence is CASSTRLAGSNEQFF. The CDR3 DNA reads TGTGCCAGCAGTACTAGACTAGCGGGTAGCAATGAGCAGTTCTTC.